One sample yielded the 11 T cell receptor beta chains listed below, sequenced in a study of T cells in Graves' hyperthyroidism and ophthalmopathy. The investigators amplified TCR beta CDR3 regions from RNA transcripts. TCR CDR3 regions were first amplified by RT-PCR with HTBI primers. TCRdb re-called the multiplex PCR reads with MiXCR, one entry per CDR3 protein. The data show about 640,000 distinct CDR3 sequences, with about a fifth seen just once and more than 30% held by the top ten. Sequencing input: blood. The receptor set was obtained from a young man with Graves' ophthalmopathy.

As to this clonotype: This could be a read error, since a much larger clone is one nucleotide away. J is TRBJ2-4 and V is TRBV3-1, with D possibly being TRBD2 (7 bases). CDR3 length equals 14 residues. Germline V gene data show CDR1 as LGHDT and CDR2 as YNNKEL (reference sequence). Trimming took off 1 base at V and 9 bases at J, with 13 bases between the two ends. The CDR3 sequence is CASSQAGGDPIQYF. DNA for the CDR3: TGTGCCAGCAGCCAAGCGGGGGGCGATCCCATTCAGTACTTC. The whole variable domain, remainder taken from reference TRBV3-1 and TRBJ2-4, is DTAVSQTPKYLVTQMGNDKSIKCEQNLGHDTMYWYKQDSKKFLKIMFSYNNKELIINETVPNRFSPKSPDKAHLNLHINSLELGDSAVYFCASSQAGGDPIQYFGAGTRLSVL.

This clonotype is a singleton in its sample. The V gene is TRBV12-3 or TRBV12-4, the J gene TRBJ2-5, with D possibly TRBD2 on 6 matching bases. The CDR3 loop spans 13 amino acids. The V and J ends lost 5 bases and 1 base respectively, with 8 bases between them. The CDR3 bases are TGTGCCAGCAGTCGCGGGATCCAAGAGACCCAGTACTTC. Its translation: CASSRGIQETQYF.

This clonotype was picked up many times. The chain's CDR3 is CASSLMGEQFF. DNA for the CDR3: TGTGCCAGCAGCTTAATGGGCGAGCAGTTCTTC. The J gene is TRBJ2-1, the V gene TRBV7-2; D is uncertain. V shed 2 bases and J shed 10 bases, with 6 bases lying between them. Germline V gene data show CDR1 as SGHTA and CDR2 as FQGNSA. The CDR3 consists of 11 residues.

This chain joins TRBV30 and TRBJ1-6; possible D gene TRBD1, 6 bases. The germline V gene encodes CDR1 GTSNPN and CDR2 SVGIG (reference sequence). The CDR3 length is 15 residues. V gave up 2 bases and J gave up 8 bases, with 16 bases separating them. The CDR3 here is CAWSWGLGGDSPLHF. CDR3 sequence (DNA): TGTGCCTGGAGTTGGGGGTTGGGGGGCGATTCACCCCTCCACTTT.

The J gene is TRBJ2-5, the V gene TRBV28; D gene unclear. The CDR3 is 17 amino acids. V was pared by 6 bases and J by 5 bases, with 25 bases between. Germline CDR1 and CDR2: MDHEN and SYDVKM. In DNA, the CDR3 is TGTGCCAGCAGCTTGGTCCCCCCCGTTCCGATCCTGGAGACCCAGTACTTC. Its translation: CASSLVPPVPILETQYF. Combining the CDR3 with reference TRBV28 and TRBJ2-5 gives the whole variable domain DVKVTQSSRYLVKRTGEKVFLECVQDMDHENMFWYRQDPGLGLRLIYFSYDVKMKEKGDIPEGYSVSREKKERFSLILESASTNQTSMYLCASSLVPPVPILETQYFGPGTRLLVL.

This clonotype turned up a few times. The chain couples TRBV4-2 to TRBJ2-7; D may be TRBD2 (6 bases). CDR1 LGHNA and CDR2 YNFKEQ come from the germline V gene. This CDR3 is built from 18 residues. V lost 2 bases and J 2 bases, leaving 22 bases between the germline ends. CDR3 DNA: TGTGCCAGCAGCCAAAACCCTGCCTTGGGAGGAAAGGCCTACGAGCAGTACTTC. It translates to CASSQNPALGGKAYEQYF.

This clonotype was seen ten or more times. V and J are TRBV2 and TRBJ2-7; D remains ambiguous. Germline CDR1 and CDR2: SNHLY and FYNNEI. Trimming removed 2 bases from V and 3 bases from J, with 5 bases in between. CDR3 length: 12 amino acids. Here the CDR3 reads CASSEYLYEQYF. The CDR3 nucleotides are TGTGCCAGCAGTGAATATCTCTACGAGCAGTACTTC.

This clonotype was seen just once. The gene calls are TRBV24-1 and TRBJ1-4, with a weak D call TRBD1 (6 bases). There are 15 residues in the CDR3. Germline CDR1 is KGHDR and CDR2 is SFDVKD. V was clipped by 3 bases and J by 2 bases, with 9 bases between them. This chain's CDR3 is CATSDTGATNEKLFF. CDR3 nucleotides: TGTGCCACCAGTGATACGGGGGCTACTAATGAAAAACTGTTTTTT.

This clonotype was seen ten or more times. The chain recombines TRBV12-3 or TRBV12-4 with TRBJ2-3; D not resolved. The CDR3 contains 13 residues. V dropped 5 bases and J dropped 4 bases, with 10 bases sitting between them. As DNA, the CDR3 is TGTGCCAGCAGTCCAAAGAGGTCAGATACGCAGTATTTT. As protein: CASSPKRSDTQYF.

In this sample, this clonotype turned up a few times. The rearrangement uses TRBV10-3 and TRBJ2-7; D is uncertain. From germline, CDR1 is ENHRY and CDR2 SYGVKD. CDR3 length: 15 amino acids. V lost 3 bases and J 3 bases, leaving 15 bases between the germline ends. The CDR3 loop reads CAISERAGADYEQYF. Here the CDR3 DNA reads TGTGCCATCAGTGAACGGGCAGGCGCGGACTACGAGCAGTACTTC.

This clonotype has only a few counts. J is TRBJ2-7 and V is TRBV7-9; unclear D gene. CDR1 is SEHNR and CDR2 is FQNEAQ in the germline V gene (reference sequence). CDR3 length: 14 residues. V lost 0 bases and J lost 6, with 12 bases in between. The CDR3 nucleotides are TGTGCCAGCAGCTTAGCGGGCCGGCCCCGCGAGCAGTACTTC. Translated, it gives CASSLAGRPREQYF. Filled out from reference TRBV7-9 and TRBJ2-7, the complete variable domain reads DTGVSQNPRHKITKRGQNVTFRCDPISEHNRLYWYRQTLGQGPEFLTYFQNEAQLEKSRLLSDRFSAERPKGSFSTLEIQRTEQGDSAMYLCASSLAGRPREQYFGPGTRLTVT.